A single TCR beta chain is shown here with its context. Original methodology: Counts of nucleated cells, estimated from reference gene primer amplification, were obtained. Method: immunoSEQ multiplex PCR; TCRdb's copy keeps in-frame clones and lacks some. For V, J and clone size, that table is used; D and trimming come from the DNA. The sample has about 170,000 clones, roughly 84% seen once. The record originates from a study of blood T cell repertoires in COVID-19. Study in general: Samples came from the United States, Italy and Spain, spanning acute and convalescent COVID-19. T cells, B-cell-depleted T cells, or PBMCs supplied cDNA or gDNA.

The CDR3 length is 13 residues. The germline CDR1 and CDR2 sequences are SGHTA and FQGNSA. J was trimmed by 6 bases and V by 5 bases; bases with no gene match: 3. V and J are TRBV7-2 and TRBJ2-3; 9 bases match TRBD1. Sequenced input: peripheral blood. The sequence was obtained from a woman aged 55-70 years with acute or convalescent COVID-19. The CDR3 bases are TGTGCCAGCAGCGAACAGGGGGCTGATACGCAGTATTTT. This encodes CASSEQGADTQYF. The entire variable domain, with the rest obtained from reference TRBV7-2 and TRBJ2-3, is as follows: GAGVSQSPSNKVTEKGKDVELRCDPISGHTALYWYRQSLGQGLEFLIYFQGNSAPDKSGLPSDRFSAERTGGSVSTLTIQRTQQEDSAVYLCASSEQGADTQYFGPGTRLTVL.